This T cell receptor beta chain stems from a study of tumor-infiltrating lymphocytes in primary liver carcinoma. Whole-study results and caveats: Compared with blood, tumor repertoires held significantly more in their top 250 clones.

Joint extraction of RNA and DNA used about 17-31 mg of bulk tissue that was unsorted. The study sampled five separate regions from each tumor. As regards this clonotype: Its target is unknown.

Germline V lookup: CDR1 MDHEN, CDR2 SYDVKM. The length of the CDR3 is 15 residues. Trimming removed 8 bases from V and 1 base from J, with 17 bases in between. Production of TCR beta cDNA used approximately 0.45 ug total RNA together with a constant-region primer. Investigators got TCR beta libraries out of three nested multiplex PCR rounds, done with slightly modified ARM-PCR. The first two PCR rounds used TRBV1-TRBV30 primers with a Cbeta primer, 9 to 11 cycles each. Using its own MiXCR run on the multiplex PCR reads, TCRdb lists one record per CDR3 protein. In the table there are more than 95,000 distinct CDR3 sequences, 64% of which are singletons.

The chain couples TRBV28 to TRBJ1-1; D is unresolved. This sequence originates from an older woman with primary liver carcinoma and hepatitis B virus infection. The sequencing sample was made of liver tumor tissue from sampling region 3. Subset reported: tumor region T3, left-lateral pole. The CDR3 region is CASARPGDENTEAFF. The CDR3 DNA sequence: TGTGCCAGCGCCCGCCCAGGAGACGAGAACACTGAAGCTTTCTTT.